This entry lists 15 T cell receptor beta chains sequenced from one sample in a study of OX40 agonist ivuxolimab in advanced cancers. Measured with immunoSEQ multiplex PCR; TCRdb has only the in-frame clones, and not every one. The sample holds 100,000 or so clones, about 88% seen once. The sample consisted of CD4+ or CD8+ T cells sorted from blood, taken in a trial of the OX40 agonist ivuxolimab. The receptors here all came from an adult with an advanced solid tumor such as melanoma, head and neck, liver or kidney cancer.

This chain connects TRBV19 to TRBJ2-7; possible D gene TRBD2, 5 bases. From germline, CDR1 is LNHDA and CDR2 SQIVND (reference sequence). The V and J ends lost 5 bases and 1 base respectively, with 9 bases between them. The CDR3 spans 13 residues. The chain's CDR3 is CASSGGLSYEQYF. Here the CDR3 DNA reads TGTGCCAGTAGTGGCGGACTGTCCTACGAGCAGTACTTC.

The chain has TRBV5-6 and TRBJ2-7, with D hard to call. The CDR3 length is 13 residues. Germline V gene sequence: CDR1 SGHDT, CDR2 YYEEEE. V was trimmed by 3 bases and J by 6 bases, leaving 13 bases between them. CDR3 loop: CASSSWDRTEQYF. In DNA, the CDR3 is TGTGCCAGCAGCTCCTGGGATCGGACCGAGCAGTACTTC. The whole variable domain, remainder taken from reference TRBV5-6 and TRBJ2-7, is DAGVTQSPTHLIKTRGQQVTLRCSPKSGHDTVSWYQQALGQGPQFIFQYYEEEERQRGNFPDRFSGHQFPNYSSELNVNALLLGDSALYLCASSSWDRTEQYFGPGTRLTVT.

CDR3 in amino acids: CASSVLGGETGELFF. The CDR3 coding sequence is TGTGCCAGCAGCGTCCTCGGCGGTGAGACCGGGGAGCTGTTTTTT. The chain uses TRBV9 and TRBJ2-2; D remains unclear. Germline V gene sequence: CDR1 SGDLS, CDR2 YYNGEE. Trimming removed 2 bases from V and 5 bases from J, with 13 bases in between. The CDR3 covers 15 residues.

The V and J genes are TRBV7-3 and TRBJ2-2, with D possibly matching TRBD2 (6 bases). Germline V CDR1 and CDR2: SGHTA, FQGTGA. CDR3 length: 15 residues. V was trimmed by 4 bases and J by 2 bases, leaving 11 bases between them. The CDR3: CASSWGTRNTGELFF. CDR3 in DNA: TGTGCCAGCAGCTGGGGGACTCGAAACACCGGGGAGCTGTTTTTT.

The J gene is TRBJ2-1, the V gene TRBV5-8, with 9 bases fitting TRBD2. This CDR3 is built from 16 residues. V trimming: 3 bases; J trimming: 3 bases; junction bases outside the gene matches: 7. CDR1 and CDR2 from the germline V gene are SGHTS and YDEGEE. The CDR3 reads CASSSLAGRRYNEQFF. CDR3 nucleotides: TGTGCCAGCAGCTCGCTAGCGGGACGTCGCTACAATGAGCAGTTCTTC. The full variable domain, completed using reference TRBV5-8 and TRBJ2-1, is EAGVTQSPTHLIKTRGQQATLRCSPISGHTSVYWYQQALGLGLQFLLWYDEGEERNRGNFPPRFSGRQFPNYSSELNVNALELEDSALYLCASSSLAGRRYNEQFFGPGTRLTVL.

The V call is TRBV2, the J call TRBJ2-2; D not resolved. Trimming cost V 2 bases and J 0 bases, with 4 bases left between them. Germline V gives CDR1 SNHLY, CDR2 FYNNEI. The CDR3 is 14 residues long. CDR3 bases: TGTGCCAGCAGTGAATTACCGAACACCGGGGAGCTGTTTTTT. Amino acid sequence: CASSELPNTGELFF.

The chain employs TRBV25-1 and TRBJ1-5; weak D call: TRBD1 (6 bases). V shed 3 bases and J shed 3 bases, with 9 bases lying between them. CDR1 MGHDK and CDR2 SYGVNS come from the germline V gene. The CDR3 totals 14 residues. CDR3 DNA: TGTGCCAGCAGTGAGACAGGTGACAATCAGCCCCAGCATTTT. It yields the protein CASSETGDNQPQHF.

This chain links TRBV19 with TRBJ2-3; D ambiguous. The germline V gene has CDR1 LNHDA and CDR2 SQIVND (reference sequence). The V and J ends lost 6 bases and 1 base respectively, with 8 bases between them. This CDR3 is 13 amino acids long. In DNA form, the CDR3 reads TGTGCCAGTAGCGGGCAGGGCACAGATACGCAGTATTTT. Translating gives CASSGQGTDTQYF.

The J gene is TRBJ2-5, the V gene TRBV19; 7 bases map to TRBD2. CDR1 LNHDA and CDR2 SQIVND come from the germline V gene (reference sequence). V was clipped by 10 bases and J by 5 bases; unmatched bases: 19. The CDR3 has 16 residues. CDR3 coding DNA: TGTGCCAACCCGGAAAAGTTCTACTGGGAGGGGGAGACCCAGTACTTC. It encodes CANPEKFYWEGETQYF.

The genes are TRBV6-1 and TRBJ1-2; 10 bases are a match to TRBD1. The CDR3 totals 15 residues. The V and J ends lost 5 bases and 1 base, in that order; junction bases with no gene match: 4. Germline values: CDR1 MNHNS, CDR2 SASEGT. Here the CDR3 reads CASSSGTGVNYGYTF. The CDR3 region has the DNA TGTGCCAGCAGTTCCGGGACAGGGGTTAACTATGGCTACACCTTC.

In this sample, this clone turned up a few times. The chain uses TRBV19 and TRBJ1-5; TRBD1 matches 11 bases. Germline CDR1 is LNHDA and CDR2 is SQIVND (reference sequence). V lost 9 bases, J lost 11 bases, and 6 bases stayed unmatched. This CDR3 region has 12 residues. The CDR3 reads CASGTGGRAQHF. CDR3 DNA sequence: TGTGCCAGCGGGACAGGGGGGAGAGCCCAGCATTTT.

This rearrangement joins TRBV28 to TRBJ2-3; 9 bases are a match to TRBD2. Germline trimming cut 0 bases from V and 7 bases from J; bases unmatched to any gene: 2. The CDR3 runs to 14 residues. CDR1 is MDHEN and CDR2 is SYDVKM in the germline V gene. CDR3: CASSLWGLAHTQYF. DNA for the CDR3: TGTGCCAGCAGTTTATGGGGACTAGCTCATACGCAGTATTTT.

The V call is TRBV10-3, the J call TRBJ1-1, with a weak D call TRBD1 (5 bases). Germline V gene lookup returns CDR1 ENHRY and CDR2 SYGVKD. V lost 9 bases, J lost 0 bases, and 11 bases lay in between. There are 13 residues in the CDR3. CDR3 region: CAIRQNLNTEAFF. In DNA form, the CDR3 reads TGTGCCATACGACAGAACTTGAACACTGAAGCTTTCTTT.

The gene calls are TRBV21-1 and TRBJ2-7. TRBV21-1 corresponds to a pseudogene. This CDR3 has 18 amino acids. CDR3 coding DNA: TGTGCCAGCAGCCCGTACGGTGTTGGGGACGGAGACTCCTACGAGCAGTACTTC. This codes for CASSPYGVGDGDSYEQYF.

The chain carries TRBV2 and TRBJ1-1; TRBD1 matches at 7 bases. V gave up 7 bases and J gave up 0 bases; unmatched junction bases: 2. The CDR3 totals 13 residues. Germline V gene data show CDR1 as SNHLY and CDR2 as FYNNEI. The CDR3 coding sequence is TGTGCCAGCAAAGGACAGGTGAACACTGAAGCTTTCTTT. Its protein product is CASKGQVNTEAFF.